Listed below are T cell receptor beta chains from one sample, sequenced in a study of OX40 agonist ivuxolimab in advanced cancers. Assay used: immunoSEQ multiplex PCR; TCRdb lists only in-frame clones, some missing. The table has roughly 23,000 clones, approximately 87% seen once; the top ten hold 37%. The sequences come from CD4+ or CD8+ T cells sorted from blood, collected in a trial of the OX40 agonist ivuxolimab. The receptors were sampled from an adult with an advanced solid tumor such as melanoma, head and neck, liver or kidney cancer. Both conserved end residues are part of each CDR3. A D gene is named only where the DNA matches it firmly. Clone size is given for some rows only: seen once, a few or many times, or a class if the clone is expanded.

v_call	j_call	clone_size	d_call	cdr3_nt	cdr3_aa
TRBV4-1	TRBJ2-7	NA	NA	TGCGCCAGCAGCCAAGAGACTCAGGGGCCAACTCTCTACGAGCAGTACTTC	CASSQETQGPTLYEQYF
TRBV30	TRBJ2-5	NA	NA	TGTGCCTGGAGTGATCGACAGCGCGGGCAGACCCAGTACTTC	CAWSDRQRGQTQYF
TRBV4-1	TRBJ2-1	NA	TRBD2	TGCGCCAGCAGCCAGGGGCTAGCGGGCAATGAGCAGTTCTTC	CASSQGLAGNEQFF
TRBV27	TRBJ2-5	NA	TRBD1	TGTGCCAGCAGTTTTCAGGGGGCCCAAGAGACCCAGTACTTC	CASSFQGAQETQYF
TRBV7-6	TRBJ2-5	NA	NA	TGTGCCAGCAGCCAAACGACAGGATGGGAGACCCAGTACTTC	CASSQTTGWETQYF
TRBV5-5	TRBJ2-3	NA	NA	TGTGCCAGCAGCTTGGATCCTAGAGATACGCAGTATTTT	CASSLDPRDTQYF
TRBV6-5	TRBJ1-6	NA	TRBD1	TGTGCCAGCAGTTACGAATCAGGGGGCTCACCCCTCCACTTT	CASSYESGGSPLHF
TRBV7-9	TRBJ1-3	few	NA	TGTGCCAGCAGCTTAGGTCCGACTGGAAACACCATATATTTT	CASSLGPTGNTIYF
TRBV5-1	TRBJ1-2	NA	NA	TGCGCCAGCAGCTTGTCGGGGGCTGGAGGCTACACCTTC	CASSLSGAGGYTF
TRBV6-5	TRBJ1-1	NA	NA	TGTGCCAGCAGTTCCGGGACACTGAACACTGAAGCTTTCTTT	CASSSGTLNTEAFF
TRBV28	TRBJ2-7	NA	TRBD1	TGTGCCAGCAGTCCACCCGGGACAGGGGGTGACGAGCAGTACTTC	CASSPPGTGGDEQYF
TRBV5-5	TRBJ2-7	NA	TRBD1	TGTGCCAGCAGCCACGGGACAGGGAGCTACGAGCAGTACTTC	CASSHGTGSYEQYF
TRBV5-1	TRBJ1-1	NA	TRBD1	TGCGCCAGCAGCTCTGCGGGACAGGGGATTGCGGTAATGAACACTGAAGCTTTCTTT	CASSSAGQGIAVMNTEAFF
TRBV28	TRBJ2-7	NA	TRBD1	TGTGCCAGCAGTGAGGGACAGGCCTACGAGCAGTACTTC	CASSEGQAYEQYF
TRBV7-9	TRBJ2-7	NA	NA	TGTGCCAGCAGCTTGGGGACGGGGACCTACGAGCAGTACTTC	CASSLGTGTYEQYF
TRBV28	TRBJ1-1	NA	NA	TGTGCCAGCAGTCCCCGACAGAACACTGAAGCTTTCTTT	CASSPRQNTEAFF
TRBV11-2	TRBJ2-1	NA	NA	TGTGCCAGCAACGGTAGGACTTCCTCGGAGAGTGAGCAGTTCTTC	CASNGRTSSESEQFF
TRBV6-1	TRBJ2-7	NA	NA	TGTGCCAGCAGTGAACTCACAGTCAGCTCCTACGAGCAGTACTTC	CASSELTVSSYEQYF
TRBV7-6	TRBJ1-6	NA	TRBD1	TGTGCCAGCAGCCCCGGGACAGCTTCAAATTCACCCCTCCACTTT	CASSPGTASNSPLHF
TRBV25-1	TRBJ1-1	NA	NA	TGTGCCAGCAGTGACCACAGGGTCCACACTGAAGCTTTCTTT	CASSDHRVHTEAFF
TRBV28	TRBJ1-2	NA	NA	TGTGCCAGCAGCCCCCCCTCAGGGAGAGATGCCTACACCTTC	CASSPPSGRDAYTF
TRBV11-3	TRBJ1-5	NA	NA	TGTGCCAGCAGCTTAGATTCTGAGGGGCTATTCAATCAGCCCCAGCATTTT	CASSLDSEGLFNQPQHF
TRBV6-6	TRBJ1-2	NA	TRBD1	TGTGCCAGCAGTTTATCCGGGACAGGCGATGGCTACACCTTC	CASSLSGTGDGYTF
TRBV28	TRBJ2-7	NA	NA	TGTGCCAGCAGTTCCCCACAAACCTACGAGCAGTACTTC	CASSSPQTYEQYF
TRBV5-6	TRBJ2-1	NA	NA	TGTGCCAGCAGCTTGGCCCTTGGGGGGCAACCGTACAATGAGCAGTTCTTC	CASSLALGGQPYNEQFF
TRBV19	TRBJ1-2	few	TRBD1	TGTGCCAGTAGTTCGGGACAGGGGGAGGGCTACACCTTC	CASSSGQGEGYTF
TRBV2	TRBJ2-5	NA	TRBD1	TGTGCCAGCCTTCAGGGGGCGGGGGAGACCCAGTACTTC	CASLQGAGETQYF
TRBV15	TRBJ2-5	NA	NA	TGTGCCACCAGCAGAGTCCCCGAAAGGGAGACCCAGTACTTC	CATSRVPERETQYF
TRBV11-3	TRBJ2-7	NA	TRBD1	TGTGCCAGCAGCCCCAGGACAGGGGGCGACGAGCAGTACTTC	CASSPRTGGDEQYF
TRBV6-6	TRBJ2-7	NA	NA	TGTGCCAGCAGTTCGCGGGACGAGCAGTACTTC	CASSSRDEQYF
TRBV7-2	TRBJ2-1	NA	TRBD2	TGTGCCAGCAGCTTAGACGGGGGGGCAAACAATGAGCAGTTCTTC	CASSLDGGANNEQFF
TRBV5-1	TRBJ1-6	NA	TRBD1	TGCGCCAGCAGGGAGGAGGGGACAGATAATTCACCCCTCCACTTT	CASREEGTDNSPLHF
TRBV7-6	TRBJ1-1	NA	NA	TGTGCCAGCAGCTCAAATTCCCCCGGTGAGGGTACTGAAGCTTTCTTT	CASSSNSPGEGTEAFF
TRBV7-6	TRBJ2-7	NA	TRBD1	TGTGCCAGCACCCTGTCGGGACAGGGGGCCCACGAGCAGTACTTC	CASTLSGQGAHEQYF
TRBV11-2	TRBJ1-2	NA	NA	TGTGCCAGCAGCTTAGCGTTGGGGACCGACGCTTTGGGCTACACCTTC	CASSLALGTDALGYTF
TRBV5-1	TRBJ1-6	NA	NA	TGCGCCAGCAGCAGGACCCCCTCCTCACCCCTCCACTTT	CASSRTPSSPLHF
TRBV2	TRBJ1-5	NA	NA	TGTGCCAGCATGAGTCTAGCTCTTAATCAGCCCCAGCATTTT	CASMSLALNQPQHF
TRBV27	TRBJ1-2	NA	NA	TGTGCCAGCAGTCTACAGGGTAGGGGCTACACCTTC	CASSLQGRGYTF
TRBV7-9	TRBJ2-1	NA	TRBD2	TGTGCCAGCAGCTCGACTAGCGGGGATACCGATGAGCAGTTCTTC	CASSSTSGDTDEQFF
TRBV10-1	TRBJ1-1	NA	TRBD1	TGCGCCAGCACCCCGACAGGGCTGAACACTGAAGCTTTCTTT	CASTPTGLNTEAFF
TRBV19	TRBJ2-7	NA	NA	TGTGCCAGTAGTATAGTCTCGACAGCTTCCGAGCAGTACTTC	CASSIVSTASEQYF
TRBV13	TRBJ2-5	NA	NA	TGTGCCAGCAGCAATGCCCGCGGCGAGACCCAGTACTTC	CASSNARGETQYF
TRBV6-5	TRBJ2-5	NA	TRBD1	TGTGCCAGCGGCCGACAGGGGGCTGGGGAGACCCAGTACTTC	CASGRQGAGETQYF
TRBV11-3	TRBJ2-7	NA	TRBD1	TGTGCCAGCAGCTCGACAGGGGATGGGGCCTACGAGCAGTACTTC	CASSSTGDGAYEQYF
TRBV6-5	TRBJ2-7	medium-sized	NA	TGTGCCAGCAGTTACGGTTGGGGATTCCAGTACGAGCAGTACTTC	CASSYGWGFQYEQYF
TRBV19	TRBJ2-4	NA	NA	TGTGCCAGTAGTATAGGGCCCTCTGGGGGATTAGCCAAAAACATTCAGTACTTC	CASSIGPSGGLAKNIQYF
TRBV4-1	TRBJ2-7	NA	NA	TGCGCCAGCAGCCAAGTTGGTCTGGCCTACGAGCAGTACTTC	CASSQVGLAYEQYF
TRBV5-5	TRBJ2-7	NA	TRBD1	TGTGCCAGCAGCTGGGACAGCCCCTACGAGCAGTACTTC	CASSWDSPYEQYF
TRBV27	TRBJ2-7	NA	TRBD1	TGTGCCAGCAGTCCTTCAGGACAGGCAGCAGCCTACGAGCAGTACTTC	CASSPSGQAAAYEQYF
TRBV7-9	TRBJ2-7	medium-sized	TRBD1	TGTGCCAGCAGCCCCGGGACAGGGGGCCTCTACGAGCAGTACTTC	CASSPGTGGLYEQYF
TRBV7-9	TRBJ1-2	NA	TRBD1	TGTGCCAGCAGGCCGTCCGGGACAGGGCATGGCTACACCTTC	CASRPSGTGHGYTF
TRBV7-8	TRBJ2-5	once	NA	TGTGCCAGCAGGTTGTTGAGGGAAAGCGGAGAGACCCAGTACTTC	CASRLLRESGETQYF
TRBV27	TRBJ2-7	NA	TRBD1	TGTGCCAGCAGCCCGGACAGGGAAGGGTACGAGCAGTACTTC	CASSPDREGYEQYF
TRBV15	TRBJ2-3	once	NA	TGTGCCACCAGCAGAGATCGGGTGGAGGACAGTAGCACAGATACGCAGTATTTT	CATSRDRVEDSSTDTQYF
TRBV10-2	TRBJ2-7	NA	NA	TGCGCCAGCAGTGAGTCGGGAGAAATCTACGAGCAGTACTTC	CASSESGEIYEQYF
TRBV7-8	TRBJ2-7	once	NA	TGTGCCAGCAGCTTAGTAGAGGGGCAATCCTACGAGCAGTACTTC	CASSLVEGQSYEQYF
TRBV10-3	TRBJ2-7	NA	NA	TGTGCCATCAGTGAGACAGGAATCTACGAGCAGTACTTC	CAISETGIYEQYF
TRBV7-9	TRBJ1-1	NA	NA	TGTGCCAGCAGCTTCGTCGATGAAGCTTTCTTT	CASSFVDEAFF